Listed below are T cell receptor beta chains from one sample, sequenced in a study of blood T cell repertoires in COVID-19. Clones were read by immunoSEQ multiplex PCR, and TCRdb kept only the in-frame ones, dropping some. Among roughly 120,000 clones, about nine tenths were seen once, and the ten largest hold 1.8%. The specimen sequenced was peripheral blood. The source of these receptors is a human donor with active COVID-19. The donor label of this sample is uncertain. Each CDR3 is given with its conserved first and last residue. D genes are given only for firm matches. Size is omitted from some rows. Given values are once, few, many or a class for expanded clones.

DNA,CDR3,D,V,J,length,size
TGTGCCAGCAGCGAGAGGGGGCGCACAGATACGCAGTATTTT,CASSERGRTDTQYF,TRBD1,TRBV9,TRBJ2-3,14,NA
TGCGCCAGCAGCCGCATTTTCGCAGGTACGCAGTATTTT,CASSRIFAGTQYF,NA,TRBV4-1,TRBJ2-3,13,NA
TGTGCCAGCAGCGTAGATGTGTCCCGTGAGACCCAGTACTTC,CASSVDVSRETQYF,NA,TRBV9,TRBJ2-5,14,NA
TGTGCCAGCAGTGGAGCAACTAATGAAAAACTGTTTTTT,CASSGATNEKLFF,NA,TRBV2,TRBJ1-4,13,NA
TGTGCCAGCAGCCAAGCAAATAGGGGAAAGGGGTGGGAGCAGTACTTC,CASSQANRGKGWEQYF,NA,TRBV4-2,TRBJ2-7,16,NA
TGCGCCAGCAGCTGGACAGCCAACTATAATTCACCCCTCCACTTT,CASSWTANYNSPLHF,NA,TRBV5-1,TRBJ1-6,15,NA
TGTGCCAGCAGCTCGGACACCAACTCCTACGAGCAGTACTTC,CASSSDTNSYEQYF,NA,TRBV11-3,TRBJ2-7,14,NA
TGTGCCAGCAGTTCGCTCCAGGGTCGTAGTGAAGCTTTCTTT,CASSSLQGRSEAFF,NA,TRBV6-5,TRBJ1-1,14,NA
TGTGCCAGCACCCTAGGACTCTACAATGAGCAGTTCTTC,CASTLGLYNEQFF,NA,TRBV7-9,TRBJ2-1,13,NA
TGTGCCAGCAGTTCCTCGGGACTTAACACCGGGGAGCTGTTTTTT,CASSSSGLNTGELFF,NA,TRBV27,TRBJ2-2,15,once
TGTGCCAGCAGCTCCCCGTCCGGGACAGGGATCGGCTATGGCTACACCTTC,CASSSPSGTGIGYGYTF,TRBD1,TRBV7-9,TRBJ1-2,17,NA
TGTGCCAGCAGTTTGTTCGAACAGGGTCCGAACACTGAAGCTTTCTTT,CASSLFEQGPNTEAFF,NA,TRBV28,TRBJ1-1,16,NA
TGTGCCAGCAGTCCGCCGGGACTAGCGAGAGGGCGGTACAATGAGCAGTTCTTC,CASSPPGLARGRYNEQFF,TRBD2,TRBV27,TRBJ2-1,18,NA
TGTGCCAGTAGTAGGGAACAGGGATTGAACACTGAAGCTTTCTTT,CASSREQGLNTEAFF,NA,TRBV19,TRBJ1-1,15,NA
TGTGCCAGCAGTGAAGTTGGGGGGTGGAATGAGCAGTTCTTC,CASSEVGGWNEQFF,NA,TRBV6-1,TRBJ2-1,14,NA
TGCGCCAGCAGCCTCCGGCCCGGGACAACTTCATCCTACGAGCAGTACTTC,CASSLRPGTTSSYEQYF,NA,TRBV4-1,TRBJ2-7,17,once
TGTGCCAGCAGCTCGGGGGGGGCTCAAGGGAAGACCCAGTACTTC,CASSSGGAQGKTQYF,TRBD2,TRBV7-2,TRBJ2-5,15,NA
TGTGCCAGCAGACCACAGGGTCCCTACACCGGGGAGCTGTTTTTT,CASRPQGPYTGELFF,NA,TRBV27,TRBJ2-2,15,NA
TGTGCCAGCAGCTTGGGGCATGTGTATGGCACTGAAGCTTTCTTT,CASSLGHVYGTEAFF,NA,TRBV5-6,TRBJ1-1,15,once
TGCGCCAGCAGCCAAGATTCAGGGGGCCTTGAAGCTTTCTTT,CASSQDSGGLEAFF,TRBD1,TRBV4-3,TRBJ1-1,14,NA
TGTGCCAGCAGACCCGGGACAGAAAATCAGCCCCAGCATTTT,CASRPGTENQPQHF,TRBD1,TRBV6-6,TRBJ1-5,14,NA
TGCGCCAGCAGCCAATTAGACAGGGGGCTACAGGGCTACACCTTC,CASSQLDRGLQGYTF,TRBD1,TRBV5-1,TRBJ1-2,15,NA
TGTGCCGTGGGGACAATCGGGGCAGGGGTTTACGAGCAGTACTTC,CAVGTIGAGVYEQYF,NA,TRBV28,TRBJ2-7,15,NA
TGTGCCAGCAGCGTAGACGGGAACACCGGGGAGCTGTTTTTT,CASSVDGNTGELFF,NA,TRBV9,TRBJ2-2,14,few
TGTGCCAGCAGCAAAAGACAGGGAAACACTGAAGCTTTCTTT,CASSKRQGNTEAFF,TRBD1,TRBV6-5,TRBJ1-1,14,once
TGTGCCATCAGTGATGGGACAGCCAACACTGAAGCTTTCTTT,CAISDGTANTEAFF,TRBD1,TRBV10-3,TRBJ1-1,14,NA
TGCGCCAGCAGCTACAGACCCGCCGAAGATACGCAGTATTTT,CASSYRPAEDTQYF,NA,TRBV4-1,TRBJ2-3,14,NA
TGTGCCAGCAGCCCCCTCGAGCAGGGCAATCAGCCCCAGCATTTT,CASSPLEQGNQPQHF,NA,TRBV27,TRBJ1-5,15,NA
TGTGCCAGCAGCCAAGACGGCGGGGGGGCCTTAAATGAGCAGTTCTTC,CASSQDGGGALNEQFF,TRBD2,TRBV14,TRBJ2-1,16,NA
TGTGCCAGCTCACCAGACAGGGGGAGCTCTGGAAACACCATATATTTT,CASSPDRGSSGNTIYF,TRBD1,TRBV18,TRBJ1-3,16,NA
TGTGCCAGCAGTTTATCGGCGGGACCCTTGAACACTGAAGCTTTCTTT,CASSLSAGPLNTEAFF,NA,TRBV28,TRBJ1-1,16,NA
TGCGCCAGCAGCAACGTACAGGGATTAAGTGAGCAGTTCTTC,CASSNVQGLSEQFF,NA,TRBV5-1,TRBJ2-1,14,NA
TGTGCCAGTAGACAAACAGGGTTTCTATCCTACGAGCAGTACTTC,CASRQTGFLSYEQYF,NA,TRBV19,TRBJ2-7,15,NA
TGTGCCAGCAGTCCAAGGGGGACAGATACGCAGTATTTT,CASSPRGTDTQYF,NA,TRBV6-6,TRBJ2-3,13,NA
TGTGCCAGCAGCTCAGGGTTTCAGCCCCAGCATTTT,CASSSGFQPQHF,NA,TRBV5-6,TRBJ1-5,12,few
TGTGCCAGCAGAGCCGGGACAGGGGGCACAGATACGCAGTATTTT,CASRAGTGGTDTQYF,TRBD1,TRBV2,TRBJ2-3,15,NA
TGTGCCAGCAGGAGGGCCGGGGGGGCCTACGAGCAGTACTTC,CASRRAGGAYEQYF,TRBD2,TRBV11-2,TRBJ2-7,14,NA
TGTGCCAGCAGCATCCAGCGCAGCTCCTACGAGCAGTACTTC,CASSIQRSSYEQYF,NA,TRBV11-2,TRBJ2-7,14,NA
TGTGCCAGCAACAAAAGACAGGAAAATCCCCAAGCTTTCTTT,CASNKRQENPQAFF,NA,TRBV2,TRBJ1-1,14,NA
TGTGCCAGCTCCCTGACTAGCGGGGGAACTTTCACAGATACGCAGTATTTT,CASSLTSGGTFTDTQYF,TRBD2,TRBV18,TRBJ2-3,17,NA
TGTGCCAGCAGCGTAGATGGCAGGGACTACGAGCAGTACTTC,CASSVDGRDYEQYF,NA,TRBV9,TRBJ2-7,14,NA
TGTGCCACCAGCAGAGATCCATCGGGGGACAATGAGCAGTTCTTC,CATSRDPSGDNEQFF,NA,TRBV15,TRBJ2-1,15,NA
TGTGCCAGCAGCCAAACTAGGGGACTTTACGAGCAGTACTTC,CASSQTRGLYEQYF,NA,TRBV3-1/TRBV3-2,TRBJ2-7,14,NA
TGTGCCAGCAGTGAATTCCCAGGATTCTACGAGCAGTACTTC,CASSEFPGFYEQYF,NA,TRBV6-1,TRBJ2-7,14,NA
TGTGCCAGCAGAGAGACTAGTGCGGCCGGGGAGCTGTTTTTT,CASRETSAAGELFF,NA,TRBV7-9,TRBJ2-2,14,NA
TGCGCCAGCAGACAGGGGGCGGTGAACCAGCCCCAGCATTTT,CASRQGAVNQPQHF,TRBD1,TRBV5-1,TRBJ1-5,14,NA
TGTGCCAGCAGCTTAGTGTTAGCTAGCACAGATACGCAGTATTTT,CASSLVLASTDTQYF,NA,TRBV7-2,TRBJ2-3,15,once
TGTGCCATCAACAGGGACAGGGGGAACGAGCAGTACTTC,CAINRDRGNEQYF,TRBD1,TRBV10-3,TRBJ2-7,13,NA
TGTGCCAGCAGTTACTCCAGGGACAGGGCTTTGTCACCCCTCCACTTT,CASSYSRDRALSPLHF,TRBD1,TRBV6-5,TRBJ1-6,16,NA
TGCAGCGCCACCGGGACAGGGAACACCGGGGAGCTGTTTTTT,CSATGTGNTGELFF,TRBD1,TRBV29-1,TRBJ2-2,14,NA
TGTGCCAGCAGCGCTCCAAGCGGGGGGGTAAATGAGCAGTTCTTC,CASSAPSGGVNEQFF,TRBD2,TRBV6-5,TRBJ2-1,15,once
TGTGCCAGCAGCTCAGACAGGGATGGCTACACCTTC,CASSSDRDGYTF,TRBD1,TRBV5-4,TRBJ1-2,12,NA
TGTGCCAGCAGCCTAGAACCTATTGGGACAGGGGGCGAGTATACGCAGTATTTT,CASSLEPIGTGGEYTQYF,TRBD1,TRBV4-2,TRBJ2-3,18,NA
TGCGCCAGCAGCCAAGATTACCCAGCGGGGGGCATCCAAGAGACCCAGTACTTC,CASSQDYPAGGIQETQYF,TRBD2,TRBV4-3,TRBJ2-5,18,NA
TGTGCCAGCAGACGCCGGGACAGAAGTGGCTACACCTTC,CASRRRDRSGYTF,TRBD1,TRBV6-5,TRBJ1-2,13,NA